Below are 15 T cell receptor beta chains sequenced from a single sample in a study of cytomegalovirus exposure and HLA in healthy donors. The data were produced by immunoSEQ multiplex PCR, yet TCRdb's version contains in-frame clones alone and is incomplete. The sample has under 200,000 clones, 80% to 90% seen once. Specimen: PBMCs. The receptors were sampled from a woman in her twenties or thirties in good health and CMV-seronegative.

This clone was found a few times. The J gene is TRBJ2-7, the V gene TRBV30; D unresolved. CDR3 size: 12 residues. Looked up from germline, CDR1 is GTSNPN and CDR2 is SVGIG (reference sequence). V lost 2 bases and J lost 2, with 7 bases in between. The CDR3 coding sequence is TGTGCCTGGAGTACCACAGCCTACGAGCAGTACTTC. Translated: CAWSTTAYEQYF.

This chain connects TRBV5-1 to TRBJ2-5; 7 bases are a match to TRBD2. Germline lookup yields CDR1 SGHRS and CDR2 YFSETQ. The CDR3 is 14 amino acids. The V and J ends lost 1 base and 5 bases, in that order; junction bases with no gene match: 5. The DNA for the CDR3 is TGCGCCAGCAGCTTGACCACCGGGGGGGAGACCCAGTACTTC. Translating gives CASSLTTGGETQYF. The full variable domain, completed using reference TRBV5-1 and TRBJ2-5, is KAGVTQTPRYLIKTRGQQVTLSCSPISGHRSVSWYQQTPGQGLQFLFEYFSETQRNKGNFPGRFSGRQFSNSRSEMNVSTLELGDSALYLCASSLTTGGETQYFGPGTRLLVL.

The rearrangement links TRBV23-1 to TRBJ2-5; no clear D gene. TRBV23-1 is filed as an ORF, its function uncertain. The germline V and J ends were trimmed by 8 bases and 2 bases, with 9 bases remaining between them. CDR3 length: 12 amino acids. The CDR3 DNA follows: TGCGCCAGCTGGAGCCATCAAGAGACCCAGTACTTC. Translating gives CASWSHQETQYF.

This chain joins TRBV5-4 and TRBJ1-5, with unresolved D. The CDR3 contains 14 residues. V lost 0 bases, J lost 6 bases, and 10 bases lay in between. Germline V lookup: CDR1 SGHNT, CDR2 YYREEE (reference sequence). CDR3 nucleotide sequence: TGTGCCAGCAGCTTGGGAGGTTCTCGTCAGCCCCAGCATTTT. Protein sequence: CASSLGGSRQPQHF.

This clone was detected only once. The chain employs TRBV29-1 and TRBJ1-1; tentative D call: TRBD1 (5 bases). This CDR3 is 12 amino acids long. V gave up 1 base and J gave up 7 bases, with 10 bases separating them. Looked up from germline, CDR1 is SQVTM and CDR2 is ANQGSEA. The CDR3 protein is CSVEAIGGEAFF. In nucleotides, the CDR3 is TGCAGCGTTGAAGCGATCGGGGGTGAAGCTTTCTTT.

The genes are TRBV18 and TRBJ2-1, with TRBD2 matching 7 bases. Per germline, CDR1 KGHSH and CDR2 LQKENI. CDR3 length equals 14 residues. V dropped 8 bases and J dropped 0; count of bases not matched to a gene: 4. The CDR3 reads CASAGGSSYNEQFF. CDR3 sequence (DNA): TGTGCCAGCGCCGGGGGGAGCTCCTACAATGAGCAGTTCTTC.

The V gene is TRBV29-1, the J gene TRBJ2-1; D gene unclear. Germline-derived CDR1 and CDR2 are SQVTM and ANQGSEA. This CDR3 contains 15 residues. V dropped 1 base and J dropped 3 bases, with 13 bases sitting between them. CDR3 amino acids: CSVEARKRVYNEQFF. CDR3 DNA: TGCAGCGTTGAAGCGAGGAAGAGAGTCTACAATGAGCAGTTCTTC.

This clone was seen once. The chain recombines TRBV15 with TRBJ2-7; D might be TRBD1 (6 bases). V gave up 0 bases and J gave up 0 bases, with 21 bases separating them. The CDR3 extends over 19 amino acids. The germline V gene has CDR1 LNHNV and CDR2 YYDKDF (reference sequence). CDR3 coding DNA: TGTGCCACCAGCAGAGAGATCCTCGGGCAGGGGCAAATCTCCTACGAGCAGTACTTC. Its protein product is CATSREILGQGQISYEQYF.

The chain joins TRBV29-1 to TRBJ2-7; D perhaps matches TRBD1 (6 bases). This CDR3 has 12 amino acids. Trimming left V 7 bases short and J 6 bases short, with 16 bases between. Germline V gene lookup returns CDR1 SQVTM and CDR2 ANQGSEA. This CDR3 reads CSAGQPPGEQYF. CDR3 coding DNA: TGCAGCGCCGGACAGCCGCCCGGCGAGCAGTACTTC.

This clone was detected once. The chain employs TRBV7-8 and TRBJ2-7; D is possibly TRBD2 (7 bases). The V end was cut by 7 bases, the J end by 2 bases, with 12 bases between. The CDR3 sequence is 13 residues long. From germline, CDR1 is SGHVS and CDR2 FQNEAQ. The DNA for the CDR3 is TGTGCCAGCACCACGGGGGGCCCCTACGAGCAGTACTTC. Protein product: CASTTGGPYEQYF.

This chain joins TRBV5-4 and TRBJ2-1; no clear D gene. Between the trimmed V and J ends, which lost 2 bases and 5 bases, there was a span of 11 bases. CDR3 length: 14 amino acids. In germline, CDR1 is SGHNT, CDR2 YYREEE (reference sequence). The CDR3 reads CASSFEFGNNEQFF. The CDR3 DNA is TGTGCCAGCAGCTTCGAATTTGGCAACAATGAGCAGTTCTTC.

V and J are TRBV19 and TRBJ2-7, with 8 bases matching TRBD1. Trimming removed 1 base from V and 0 bases from J; junction bases left unmatched: 8. The CDR3 has 17 residues. The germline V gene has CDR1 LNHDA and CDR2 SQIVND (reference sequence). The CDR3 reads CASSIGRGTGNSYEQYF. CDR3 bases: TGTGCCAGTAGTATAGGAAGGGGGACAGGCAACTCCTACGAGCAGTACTTC.

The gene calls are TRBV9 and TRBJ2-7; TRBD2 aligns across 11 bases. Trimming took 0 bases from V and 0 from J; bases not matched to a gene: 5. Per the germline V gene, CDR1 is SGDLS and CDR2 is YYNGEE. The CDR3 length is 17 residues. The CDR3 sequence: CASSVGLAGYSSYEQYF. CDR3 sequence (DNA): TGTGCCAGCAGCGTAGGACTAGCGGGATACAGCTCCTACGAGCAGTACTTC.

The chain carries TRBV7-9 and TRBJ1-5; no clear D gene. The CDR3 is made up of 13 amino acids. CDR1 is SEHNR, CDR2 FQNEAQ, per germline (reference sequence). The germline V and J ends were trimmed by 7 bases and 7 bases, with 14 bases remaining between them. CDR3 bases: TGTGCCAGCAATCGGGAAGGGAACCAGCCCCAGCATTTT. It yields the protein CASNREGNQPQHF.

V gene TRBV14 combines with J gene TRBJ2-3, with 10 bases matching TRBD2. CDR1 is SGHDN, CDR2 FVKESK, per germline. This CDR3 region has 14 residues. Losses at the gene ends were 4 bases for V and 5 bases for J; bases not matched to a gene: 3. CDR3 residues: CASSLGLAEDTQYF. CDR3 DNA: TGTGCCAGCAGCCTCGGACTAGCGGAAGATACGCAGTATTTT.